A selection of T cell receptor delta chains follows, all from one sample in a study of human gamma delta and Vdelta1 T cells. TCRdb repeated clone calling on the PCR reads with CATT. The data contain a few thousand delta-chain clones, 20% to 30% of them singletons. The sample taken for sequencing was naive CD27+ Vdelta1 gamma-delta T cells from blood. Receptors were obtained from a human donor in good health. Both conserved end residues are trimmed from each CDR3. Each record gives: V gene, D gene, CDR3 protein. A D gene is named only where the DNA matches it firmly.

V gene: TRDV1; D gene: NA; CDR3 protein: ALGGAFLRYWGHGGTDKLI
V gene: TRDV1; D gene: NA; CDR3 protein: ALGVGIVTDKLI
V gene: TRDV1; D gene: NA; CDR3 protein: ALGEGPTGGGADKLI
V gene: TRDV1; D gene: NA; CDR3 protein: ALGELSWKLI
V gene: TRDV1; D gene: NA; CDR3 protein: ALGAPLWGHLYDKLI
V gene: TRDV1; D gene: NA; CDR3 protein: ALGEPVVWTTPPSPLHLGTDKLI
V gene: TRDV1; D gene: TRDD3; CDR3 protein: ALGERAEGNTLGDTSKCARLI
V gene: TRDV1; D gene: TRDD3; CDR3 protein: ALGERRSWGRYTDHLI
V gene: TRDV1; D gene: NA; CDR3 protein: ALGERPFLGTGGLDTDKLI
V gene: TRDV1; D gene: TRDD3; CDR3 protein: ALGIHENWGGRTDKLI
V gene: TRDV1; D gene: NA; CDR3 protein: ALGERVFLHLILGDTDKLI
V gene: TRDV1; D gene: TRDD3; CDR3 protein: ALGGSHSYVLGDIPKLI
V gene: TRDV1; D gene: NA; CDR3 protein: ALGEPVLSGIKGLI
V gene: TRDV1; D gene: NA; CDR3 protein: ALGELSPNLSDKLI
V gene: TRDV1; D gene: NA; CDR3 protein: ALGDSSTYTDKLI
V gene: TRDV1; D gene: NA; CDR3 protein: ALGKYSLWTDKLI
V gene: TRDV1; D gene: TRDD3; CDR3 protein: ALGDPLPQRPGGYEYTDKLI
V gene: TRDV1; D gene: NA; CDR3 protein: ALGGPLVYTDKLI
V gene: TRDV1; D gene: NA; CDR3 protein: ALGEVIPTHGPPGYTDKLI
V gene: TRDV1; D gene: NA; CDR3 protein: ALGEVLYTDKLI
V gene: TRDV1; D gene: NA; CDR3 protein: ALGEPYGTREATDKLI
V gene: TRDV1; D gene: TRDD3; CDR3 protein: ALGEIPILLGDTTDKLI
V gene: TRDV1; D gene: TRDD3; CDR3 protein: ALGELSKTHTYWGIPPPYTDKLI
V gene: TRDV1; D gene: TRDD3; CDR3 protein: ALGELGGTVPYWGSRGLDTDKLI
V gene: TRDV1; D gene: NA; CDR3 protein: ALGEPSGTKYTDKLI
V gene: TRDV1; D gene: TRDD3; CDR3 protein: ALGEVPRDPGLLLGDTQHTDKLI
V gene: TRDV1; D gene: NA; CDR3 protein: ALGERLLRMAGADKLI
V gene: TRDV1; D gene: TRDD3; CDR3 protein: ALGELTLREGYAGDKLI
V gene: TRDV1; D gene: TRDD3; CDR3 protein: ALGASGIPDKLI
V gene: TRDV1; D gene: NA; CDR3 protein: ALGRGFLYTDKLI
V gene: TRDV1; D gene: TRDD3; CDR3 protein: ALGEDTGGYAYPNLKQLI
V gene: TRDV1; D gene: TRDD3; CDR3 protein: ALGELGYWGILRYTDKLI
V gene: TRDV1; D gene: NA; CDR3 protein: ALGAPVFYPGPDKLI
V gene: TRDV1; D gene: NA; CDR3 protein: ALGEAAPSSTELI
V gene: TRDV1; D gene: TRDD3; CDR3 protein: SGPPFPILLGDTDKLI
V gene: TRDV1; D gene: TRDD3; CDR3 protein: ALGEISILGDTFQYTDKLI
V gene: TRDV2; D gene: NA; CDR3 protein: ACVWTDKLI
V gene: TRDV1; D gene: TRDD3; CDR3 protein: ALGQAKNRVGDTPYTDKLI
V gene: TRDV1; D gene: TRDD3; CDR3 protein: ALGGNSPRFKGDTDKLI
V gene: TRDV1; D gene: NA; CDR3 protein: ALGELDATPYTDKLI